This TCR beta chain was retrieved from a study of regulatory T cells in long-lasting Graves disease. V was shortened by 3 bases and J by 4 bases, with 17 bases between the two germline ends. This CDR3 region has 15 residues. From germline, CDR1 is DFQATT and CDR2 SNEGSKA (reference sequence). HTBI primers from iRepertoire and Arm-PCR of CDR3 regions yielded the TCR beta libraries. TCRdb recomputed calls from the multiplex PCR reads with MiXCR, one row per CDR3 protein. The sample yields 400,000 to 500,000 distinct CDR3 sequences, 15% seen once. The time point is: newly diagnosed GD, antithyroid drugs for less than 3 months. PBMCs provided the RNA from which the TCR library was made. Collection of peripheral blood (about 10 milliliters) was done using EDTA tubes. This clonotype was seen ten or more times. This sample also appeared in a second study, on T cells in Graves' hyperthyroidism and ophthalmopathy.

This specimen was peripheral blood mononuclear cells (PBMCs), taken at new diagnosis, from a patient treated with antithyroid drugs. The V gene is TRBV20-1, the J gene TRBJ2-3; a weak D match, TRBD1 (6 bases). The origin of this receptor is a woman in her thirties or forties with Graves disease. The CDR3 DNA sequence: TGCAGTGCTAGGCCACTGGCGGCAGGGGCAGATACGCAGTATTTT. Translation gives CSARPLAAGADTQYF.